This passage covers 30 T cell receptor beta chains from one sample sequenced in a study of T cells after yellow fever vaccination. One entry per CDR3 protein, called by TCRdb with MiXCR from the 5' RACE reads. The sample shows roughly 260,000 distinct CDR3 sequences, 10% to 15% of them seen only once. The sample here was CD4+ T cells sorted from PBMCs, taken 45 days after the yellow fever booster vaccination. These receptor sequences come from a man younger than 45 who received the YFV17D yellow fever vaccine.

This clonotype was found many times. The gene calls are TRBV10-3 and TRBJ2-7; maybe TRBD1 (6 bases). Trimming left V 3 bases short and J 4 bases short, with 7 bases between. The CDR3 runs 12 residues. Looked up from germline, CDR1 is ENHRY and CDR2 is SYGVKD. The CDR3 sequence is CAISDRGYEQYF. The CDR3 nucleotides read TGTGCCATCAGTGACAGGGGATACGAGCAGTACTTC.

This clonotype appeared many times. The gene calls are TRBV11-2 and TRBJ2-3; the D gene is possibly TRBD2 (5 bases). The V gene lost 6 bases and the J gene lost 0 bases, with 10 bases spanning the gap. Germline V gene sequence: CDR1 SGHAT, CDR2 FQNNGV. The length of the CDR3 is 14 residues. The DNA for the CDR3 is TGTGCCAGCAGTCGGGGTACGAGCACAGATACGCAGTATTTT. Translation gives CASSRGTSTDTQYF.

The chain carries TRBV18 and TRBJ2-3, with 9 bases matching TRBD2. V gave up 3 bases and J gave up 1 base; unmatched junction bases: 11. Germline loops: CDR1 KGHSH, CDR2 LQKENI. There are 18 residues in the CDR3. CDR3 bases: TGTGCCAGCTCACCCTCAGCAATAGCGGGAGCTGGCACAGATACGCAGTATTTT. Translated: CASSPSAIAGAGTDTQYF.

The table lists this clonotype with a few counts. This chain joins TRBV7-6 and TRBJ2-3, with TRBD2 matching over 8 bases. The CDR3 is 16 residues long. Germline V gene sequence: CDR1 SGHVS, CDR2 FNYEAQ. The V gene end was trimmed by 1 base and the J gene end by 1 base; junction bases not matched to a gene: 4. In DNA form, the CDR3 reads TGTGCCAGCAGCTTAGTTCCAGCGGGAGGCACAGATACGCAGTATTTT. Translating gives CASSLVPAGGTDTQYF.

This rearrangement joins TRBV4-3 to TRBJ2-5; D possibly matches TRBD1 or TRBD2 (5 bases each). Germline V gives CDR1 LGHNA, CDR2 YSLEER. The CDR3 covers 16 residues. Trimming took off 4 bases at V and 5 bases at J, with 20 bases between the two ends. In DNA, the CDR3 is TGCGCCAGCAGCCGCCTCAAGGACACCCGCGGGGAGACCCAGTACTTC. It encodes CASSRLKDTRGETQYF.

The rearrangement links TRBV20-1 to TRBJ2-3, with TRBD2 identical over 7 bases. Germline CDR1 DFQATT, CDR2 SNEGSKA (reference sequence). The CDR3 has 14 residues. The J segment lost 2 bases and the V segment lost 7 bases, leaving 9 bases of the junction unmatched. CDR3 nucleotide sequence: TGCAGTGTCTTAGTCCTAGCGGCCACAGATACGCAGTATTTT. Its translation: CSVLVLAATDTQYF.

This chain uses TRBV19 with TRBJ2-5; 11 nucleotides agree with TRBD2. Germline loops: CDR1 LNHDA, CDR2 SQIVND (reference sequence). This CDR3 is 15 amino acids long. J lost 1 base, V lost 6 bases, and 4 bases had no gene match. CDR3 nucleotides: TGTGCCAGTAGAACGACTAGCGGGACCCAAGAGACCCAGTACTTC. Its translation is CASRTTSGTQETQYF.

In DNA form, the CDR3 reads TGTGCCAGCCTGGGAATGGATCCCGCTAACTATGGCTACACCTTC. Protein sequence: CASLGMDPANYGYTF. V and J are TRBV7-2 and TRBJ1-2; D is undetermined. This CDR3 has 15 residues. V lost 8 bases to trimming and J lost 0 bases, with 16 bases between them. Germline CDR1 SGHTA, CDR2 FQGNSA.

This chain uses TRBV6-7 with TRBJ2-7; maybe TRBD1 (5 bases). TRBV6-7 is flagged as an ORF with uncertain function. V was pared by 2 bases and J by 3 bases, with 14 bases between. There are 15 residues in the CDR3. The CDR3 DNA sequence: TGTGCCAGCAGTTACCCGCAGGGTGCAGACTACGAGCAGTACTTC. Amino acid sequence: CASSYPQGADYEQYF.

V usage is TRBV25-1 and J usage is TRBJ2-2; D unclear. Germline CDR1 and CDR2: MGHDK and SYGVNS. The CDR3 contains 16 residues. The V and J ends lost 5 bases and 1 base respectively, with 14 bases between them. The CDR3 region has the DNA TGTGCCAGCAGTCGGGCGAGTGGGGTGAACACCGGGGAGCTGTTTTTT. It encodes CASSRASGVNTGELFF.

The chain employs TRBV7-2 and TRBJ2-1; D unresolved. This CDR3 has 15 amino acids. Germline V gives CDR1 SGHTA, CDR2 FQGNSA. The V end was cut by 1 base, the J end by 4 bases, with 11 bases between. The CDR3 reads CASSLVVTSYNEQFF. DNA for the CDR3: TGTGCCAGCAGCTTAGTTGTGACTTCTTACAATGAGCAGTTCTTC.

This chain uses TRBV7-2 with TRBJ2-3; D might be TRBD1 or TRBD2, each matching 6 bases. Germline lookup yields CDR1 SGHTA and CDR2 FQGNSA. The CDR3 is made up of 15 amino acids. The V end lost 1 base, the J end lost 0 bases, and 8 bases lay between the germline ends. CDR3 DNA: TGTGCCAGCAGCTTAGGGGGGGCTAGCACAGATACGCAGTATTTT. It is translated as CASSLGGASTDTQYF.

This clonotype was recorded a few times. The chain employs TRBV7-9 and TRBJ2-1, with 8 bases matching TRBD2. The CDR3 extends over 16 amino acids. The germline CDR1 and CDR2 sequences are SEHNR and FQNEAQ (reference sequence). J gave up 4 bases and V 3 bases, and 8 bases lay outside the gene matches. CDR3 protein: CASSFHSGALYNEQFF. The CDR3 nucleotides are TGTGCCAGCAGCTTCCATAGCGGGGCCCTGTACAATGAGCAGTTCTTC.

There are a few counts of this clonotype. DNA of the CDR3: TGTGCCATCAGTGAGCGGGAGGTCAGAAACGAGCAGTACTTC. Protein: CAISEREVRNEQYF. The genes are TRBV10-3 and TRBJ2-7; 7 positions agree with TRBD2. This CDR3 contains 14 residues. CDR1 and CDR2 from the germline V gene are ENHRY and SYGVKD. J gave up 5 bases and V 2 bases, and 6 bases lay outside the gene matches.

This clonotype appeared once. This chain joins TRBV11-2 and TRBJ2-7, with TRBD1 identical over 10 bases. The length of the CDR3 is 14 residues. Trimming removed 5 bases from V and 5 bases from J; junction bases left unmatched: 6. Germline CDR1 reads SGHAT; CDR2 reads FQNNGV. The CDR3 here is CASSKGQGIHEQYF. The CDR3 DNA sequence: TGTGCCAGCAGCAAGGGACAGGGGATCCACGAGCAGTACTTC.

The genes are TRBV4-3 and TRBJ2-3, with 7 positions matching TRBD2. Trimming removed 0 bases from V and 4 bases from J; junction bases left unmatched: 13. Germline V gives CDR1 LGHNA, CDR2 YSLEER. This CDR3 has 18 amino acids. The CDR3 spells CASSQDPRWTGGSDTQYF. In DNA form, the CDR3 reads TGCGCCAGCAGCCAAGATCCGCGGTGGACGGGAGGTTCAGATACGCAGTATTTT.

This clonotype was counted between two and nine times. V and J are TRBV7-2 and TRBJ2-1; 8 bases align to TRBD1. This CDR3 region has 14 residues. V shed 4 bases and J 4 bases; nucleotides not matched to a gene: 3. Germline V CDR1 and CDR2: SGHTA, FQGNSA. DNA of the CDR3: TGTGCCAGCAGCTCGCGACAGGGGTACAATGAGCAGTTCTTC. It specifies CASSSRQGYNEQFF.

The chain has TRBV6-2 or TRBV6-3 and TRBJ2-5; possibly TRBD1 for D (6 bases). The CDR3 spans 13 residues. Between the trimmed V and J ends, which lost 11 bases and 1 base, there was a span of 14 bases. In germline, CDR1 is MNHEY, CDR2 SVGEGT. The CDR3 loop is CAGRTALQETQYF. The CDR3 coding sequence is TGTGCCGGAAGGACAGCCCTCCAAGAGACCCAGTACTTC.

Ten or more counts support this clonotype. CDR3 protein: CASSSPGTSGRVSYNEQFF. The CDR3 nucleotides are TGTGCCAGCAGCTCCCCCGGGACTAGCGGGAGGGTCTCCTACAATGAGCAGTTCTTC. This sequence joins TRBV9 and TRBJ2-1, with 16 bases lining up with TRBD2. With V trimmed by 4 bases and J by 0 bases, 7 bases remained unmatched. The CDR3 runs to 19 residues. Germline CDR1 is SGDLS and CDR2 is YYNGEE.

The V call is TRBV28, the J call TRBJ2-7, with 7 positions matching TRBD1. In germline, CDR1 is MDHEN, CDR2 SYDVKM. V shed 7 bases and J 6 bases; nucleotides not matched to a gene: 3. This CDR3 has 11 residues. The CDR3 spells CASKRGREQYF. The CDR3 region has the DNA TGTGCCAGCAAAAGGGGGCGCGAGCAGTACTTC.

There are a few counts of this clonotype. The rearrangement joins TRBV24-1 to TRBJ2-5; 7 nucleotides match TRBD1. The CDR3 has 15 residues. Germline-derived CDR1 and CDR2 are KGHDR and SFDVKD. J was trimmed by 2 bases and V by 4 bases; bases with no gene match: 6. The CDR3 bases are TGTGCCACCAGTGACAATAGGGACAGACAAGAGACCCAGTACTTC. This codes for CATSDNRDRQETQYF.

This clonotype was detected a few times. CDR3 nucleotide sequence: TGTGCCAGCAGCTTAGCGCGCGGCAGCTCCTACAATGAGCAGTTCTTC. It is translated as CASSLARGSSYNEQFF. The rearrangement links TRBV7-2 to TRBJ2-1; no clear D. V dropped 0 bases and J dropped 0 bases, with 9 bases sitting between them. The CDR3 spans 16 residues. From germline, CDR1 is SGHTA and CDR2 FQGNSA.

The chain links TRBV9 to TRBJ2-3, with D perhaps TRBD2 (5 bases). V lost 3 bases and J 5 bases, leaving 7 bases between the germline ends. CDR3 size: 12 residues. Germline V lookup: CDR1 SGDLS, CDR2 YYNGEE. CDR3 DNA: TGTGCCAGCAGCGCCGCGGGAGATACGCAGTATTTT. Translated: CASSAAGDTQYF.

This clonotype was seen a handful of times. The chain employs TRBV7-8 and TRBJ1-1; no definite D call. Deletions cut 1 base from V and 0 bases from J, with 9 bases between. Germline CDR1 and CDR2: SGHVS and FQNEAQ. There are 15 residues in the CDR3. CDR3 region: CASSLEAVMNTEAFF. The CDR3 bases are TGTGCCAGCAGCTTAGAGGCAGTCATGAACACTGAAGCTTTCTTT.

This clonotype was observed a handful of times. The gene calls are TRBV5-1 and TRBJ1-1; D remains unclear. The length of the CDR3 is 14 residues. Trimming stripped 4 bases from V and 5 bases from J, with 15 bases between. The germline V gene encodes CDR1 SGHRS and CDR2 YFSETQ. The CDR3 DNA follows: TGCGCCAGCAGCGCGGGGATCCCGGTAACTGAAGCTTTCTTT. It codes for CASSAGIPVTEAFF.

The genes are TRBV7-2 and TRBJ2-7; no clear D. Deletions cut 3 bases from V and 3 bases from J, with 18 bases between. The CDR3 consists of 16 residues. Germline values: CDR1 SGHTA, CDR2 FQGNSA. This chain's CDR3 is CASSFRPAATDYEQYF. DNA for the CDR3: TGTGCCAGCAGCTTTCGTCCGGCAGCTACAGACTACGAGCAGTACTTC. Combining the CDR3 with reference TRBV7-2 and TRBJ2-7 gives the whole variable domain GAGVSQSPSNKVTEKGKDVELRCDPISGHTALYWYRQSLGQGLEFLIYFQGNSAPDKSGLPSDRFSAERTGGSVSTLTIQRTQQEDSAVYLCASSFRPAATDYEQYFGPGTRLTVT.

This chain joins TRBV5-5 and TRBJ2-1; TRBD2 agrees at 11 bases. V shed 5 bases, J shed 7 bases, and the junction held 8 bases outside the gene matches. There are 15 residues in the CDR3. Germline V gene data show CDR1 as SGHKS and CDR2 as YYEKEE (reference sequence). CDR3 coding DNA: TGTGCCAGCAGTCCTGGTAGCGGGAGGGGAAATGAGCAGTTCTTC. Protein: CASSPGSGRGNEQFF.

This clonotype was picked up a small number of times. The chain employs TRBV24-1 and TRBJ2-5; D tentatively reads TRBD1 or TRBD2 (5 bases each). With 3 bases removed from V and 5 bases from J, the gap between germline ends came to 18 bases. Germline V gene sequence: CDR1 KGHDR, CDR2 SFDVKD. There are 16 residues in the CDR3. CDR3 in DNA: TGTGCCACCAGTGATACGAGGGCAGAGGGGTACGAGACCCAGTACTTC. It encodes CATSDTRAEGYETQYF.

J is TRBJ1-1 and V is TRBV7-3; tentative D call: TRBD1 (6 bases). V lost 5 bases and J 10 bases, leaving 17 bases between the germline ends. CDR1 and CDR2 from the germline V gene are SGHTA and FQGTGA. The CDR3 is made up of 13 amino acids. CDR3 sequence reads: CASSPSITGLAFF. The CDR3 bases are TGTGCCAGCAGCCCTAGTATAACAGGGCTAGCTTTCTTT.

This clonotype was detected a few times. V is TRBV12-3 or TRBV12-4 and J is TRBJ2-1; weak D call: TRBD2 (6 bases). Trimming removed 3 bases at V and 7 bases at J, with 19 bases between. The CDR3 runs 16 residues. This chain's CDR3 is CASSLRGLIALNEQFF. In DNA form, the CDR3 reads TGTGCCAGCAGTTTGAGGGGACTCATAGCTTTGAATGAGCAGTTCTTC.